This record looks at one TCR beta chain sequence and its context. Its antigen remains unidentified. This sample was taken from a study of CD8+ T cells in alopecia areata. General study results and limits: More clonal than normal scalp was lesional scalp, particularly alopecia totalis/universalis. Relative to mice, TCR sharing across patients was less clear, a difference possibly HLA-related.

Regarding treatment: oral pan-JAK inhibitor, 5-10 mg twice daily. Germline V gene data show CDR1 as SGHRS and CDR2 as YFSETQ. The CDR3 runs 12 residues. V gave up 4 bases and J gave up 9 bases, with 11 bases separating them. Following RNA extraction, reverse transcription yielded cDNA that acted as the sequencing template. The repertoire was sequenced with immunoSEQ multiplex PCR; TCRdb's copy has only in-frame clones and lacks some. The sample yields 180,000 or so clones, less than 75% seen once. The chain joins TRBV5-1 to TRBJ2-1; D is uncertain. This TCR derives from a human donor with alopecia areata. Source: CD4+ T cells sorted from blood, taken between weeks 55 and 70, from a patient treated with tofacitinib. CDR3 nucleotides: TGCGCCAGCAGCCCGATCGGTCGTGAGCAGTTCTTC. This encodes CASSPIGREQFF.